This TCR beta chain was captured in a study of blood T cells in healthy people across ages. Germline V gene data show CDR1 as LGHNA and CDR2 as YNFKEQ. This CDR3 has 14 amino acids. Trimming pared 6 bases from V and 0 bases from J, leaving 12 bases between. Broader study findings: Both naive CD4+ cell counts and diversity were greater in long-lived donors than in aged donors.

This clonotype was seen only a few times. Its target is unknown. Alongside a J-beta primer mix, a sample-barcoded 5' primer served in a second PCR lasting about 7 to 11 cycles. Each sample provided no less than 2.5 million CDR3-containing paired-end reads. Each CDR3 protein gets one entry after TCRdb re-called the 5' RACE reads with MiXCR. The profile shows 800,000 or so distinct CDR3 sequences, around two thirds of them singletons. Caucasian individuals from Russia who were healthy and aged about 6 to 95 acted as donors. Total RNA, at least 5.5 micrograms per sample, came from PBMCs. The receptor comes from a man aged 25 to 40 in good health. Material for sequencing was blood. V usage is TRBV4-2 and J usage is TRBJ2-7; D perhaps matches TRBD1 (6 bases). CDR3 bases: TGTGCCAGCAGTCCGGGACACCCCTCCTACGAGCAGTACTTC. Encoded protein: CASSPGHPSYEQYF.